The 22 T cell receptor beta chains in this list originate from one sample, sequenced in a study of T cell changes during pregnancy in multiple sclerosis. Clones were read by immunoSEQ multiplex PCR, and TCRdb kept only the in-frame ones, dropping some. The sample consists of tens of thousands of clones, around 89% of them appearing once. The sequenced sample was CD8+ T cells from peripheral blood mononuclear cells, obtained in the third trimester of pregnancy. The source of these receptors is a female donor with multiple sclerosis, enrolled in a pregnancy study.

This clone was counted between two and nine times. One end of the junction is discordant with germline, which a read error may explain. This chain joins TRBV7-8 and TRBJ1-5; 9 positions agree with TRBD1. The CDR3 sequence is 18 residues long. Germline V CDR1 and CDR2: SGHVS, FQNEAQ. CDR3 in amino acids: CASSQPLSTGGDHQPQHF. In nucleotides, the CDR3 is TGCGCCAGCAGCCAACCTCTATCGACAGGGGGGGACCATCAGCCCCAGCATTTT.

The V gene is TRBV27, the J gene TRBJ2-3; TRBD2 might be the D (6 bases). CDR1 and CDR2 from the germline V gene are MNHEY and SMNVEV (reference sequence). This CDR3 spans 14 amino acids. V dropped 2 bases and J dropped 7 bases, with 13 bases sitting between them. CDR3 residues: CASSLKGGLHTQYF. CDR3 coding DNA: TGTGCCAGCAGTTTAAAGGGAGGTCTTCATACGCAGTATTTT.

The V and J genes are TRBV7-6 and TRBJ2-7; 10 bases match TRBD2. The V gene end was trimmed by 0 bases and the J gene end by 6 bases; junction bases not matched to a gene: 5. Germline CDR1 is SGHVS and CDR2 is FNYEAQ. The CDR3 is 15 amino acids. The CDR3: CASSLASGRAIEQYF. The DNA of the CDR3 is TGTGCCAGCAGCTTAGCCAGCGGGAGGGCTATCGAGCAGTACTTC.

V usage is TRBV29-1 and J usage is TRBJ2-2; the D is unclear. From germline, CDR1 is SQVTM and CDR2 ANQGSEA. CDR3 length: 13 amino acids. Trimming cost V 3 bases and J 0 bases, with 5 bases left between them. CDR3 sequence (DNA): TGCAGCGTTGACGGAGCGAACACCGGGGAGCTGTTTTTT. Translating gives CSVDGANTGELFF.

The chain is built from TRBV27 and TRBJ1-3; no reliable D call. The CDR3 totals 13 residues. Trimming left V 2 bases short and J 4 bases short, with 6 bases between. Germline V gene sequence: CDR1 MNHEY, CDR2 SMNVEV (reference sequence). The CDR3 DNA follows: TGTGCCAGCAGTTTAGGAGAGGGAAACACCATATATTTT. Protein product: CASSLGEGNTIYF.

This chain links TRBV6-5 with TRBJ2-7; 13 bases are a match to TRBD2. Trimming at V came to 8 bases and at J to 2 bases, leaving 6 bases not matched to a gene. Per the germline V gene, CDR1 is MNHEY and CDR2 is SVGAGI. The CDR3 loop spans 15 amino acids. The CDR3 DNA is TGTGCCAGCGGCCTTGGGACTAGCGGGGCCTACGAGCAGTACTTC. Translation: CASGLGTSGAYEQYF.

This clone was seen a single time. The gene calls are TRBV6-1 and TRBJ2-7, with 7 bases lining up with TRBD1. The CDR3 is 14 residues long. CDR1 and CDR2 (germline): MNHNS, SASEGT. After removal of 6 bases from V and 4 bases from J, the junction contained 9 bases not matched to a gene. In nucleotides, the CDR3 is TGTGCCAGCAGCCCGTACCGGGACAGTTACGAGCAGTACTTC. Translating gives CASSPYRDSYEQYF.

The chain carries TRBV7-9 and TRBJ1-6, with no clear D. V was clipped by 0 bases and J by 8 bases, with 8 bases between them. CDR3 size: 14 residues. Germline assignment: CDR1 SEHNR and CDR2 FQNEAQ (reference sequence). DNA of the CDR3: TGTGCCAGCAGCTTAGCTATCGGAGATTCACCCCTCCACTTT. It yields the protein CASSLAIGDSPLHF.

The chain uses TRBV7-9 and TRBJ2-7; possible D gene TRBD1, 5 bases. Germline CDR1 and CDR2: SEHNR and FQNEAQ (reference sequence). Trimming took 4 bases from V and 0 from J, leaving 10 bases between them. CDR3 size: 14 residues. The CDR3 DNA reads as TGTGCCAGCAGCTCGGAACAGGTCTCCTACGAGCAGTACTTC. It translates to CASSSEQVSYEQYF.

The chain employs TRBV4-3 and TRBJ1-1, with TRBD1 matching 9 bases. Germline trimming cut 1 base from V and 2 bases from J; bases unmatched to any gene: 5. The CDR3 is made up of 16 amino acids. Germline values: CDR1 LGHNA, CDR2 YSLEER. The CDR3 sequence: CASSQGTTGGNTEAFF. For the CDR3, the DNA is TGCGCCAGCAGCCAAGGGACGACAGGGGGAAACACTGAAGCTTTCTTT.

The rearrangement uses TRBV19 and TRBJ1-1, with D unclear. V gave up 1 base and J gave up 1 base, with 10 bases separating them. This CDR3 spans 15 amino acids. Germline CDR1 is LNHDA and CDR2 is SQIVND (reference sequence). The CDR3 protein is CASSIGGRGNTEAFF. CDR3 bases: TGTGCCAGTAGTATAGGTGGGCGTGGGAACACTGAAGCTTTCTTT.

The chain is built from TRBV5-6 and TRBJ1-2; 10 positions match TRBD1. CDR1 SGHDT and CDR2 YYEEEE come from the germline V gene. CDR3 length: 14 residues. Trimming at V came to 0 bases and at J to 6 bases, leaving 2 bases not matched to a gene. CDR3 DNA sequence: TGTGCCAGCAGCTTGGTGGGACAGGGGAATGGCTACACCTTC. This translates into CASSLVGQGNGYTF.

The chain has TRBV5-1 and TRBJ1-1; TRBD1 agrees at 10 bases. This CDR3 is 15 amino acids long. Germline V lookup: CDR1 SGHRS, CDR2 YFSETQ. V trimming: 4 bases; J trimming: 5 bases; junction bases outside the gene matches: 8. The CDR3 DNA sequence: TGCGCCAGCAGCCCACCGGACAGGGGGGGAACTGAAGCTTTCTTT. Residues: CASSPPDRGGTEAFF.

In the case of this clone: The sample contains more than one DNA sequence encoding this CDR3. The genes are TRBV29-1 and TRBJ2-7; the D is unclear. The ends were cut back, 2 bases at V and 3 bases at J, with 8 bases in the middle. CDR1 SQVTM and CDR2 ANQGSEA come from the germline V gene. The CDR3 has 12 amino acids. This CDR3 is CSVELQDYEQYF. CDR3 in DNA: TGCAGCGTTGAATTGCAGGACTACGAGCAGTACTTC.

The chain couples TRBV11-2 to TRBJ2-7, with a tentative D call TRBD1 (6 bases). Trimming left V 4 bases short and J 3 bases short, with 16 bases between. CDR3 length: 15 residues. Germline CDR1 SGHAT, CDR2 FQNNGV. The CDR3 region is CASSSSPAGDYEQYF. The CDR3 region has the DNA TGTGCCAGCAGCTCCTCCCCTGCAGGGGACTACGAGCAGTACTTC.

The chain uses TRBV11-2 and TRBJ2-2; possibly TRBD1 for D (5 bases). Deletions cut 6 bases from V and 7 bases from J, with 15 bases between. Germline V gene data show CDR1 as SGHAT and CDR2 as FQNNGV. This CDR3 contains 14 residues. The CDR3 coding sequence is TGTGCCAGCAGGGTGTGGGGCACGAACGGGGAGCTGTTTTTT. Its protein is CASRVWGTNGELFF.

This clone appeared a single time. The rearrangement uses TRBV5-1 and TRBJ2-1; D not resolved. This CDR3 region has 12 residues. Trimming removed 4 bases from V and 7 bases from J, with 9 bases in between. Germline V gives CDR1 SGHRS, CDR2 YFSETQ. DNA of the CDR3: TGCGCCAGCAGCGGTACATGGAATGAGCAGTTCTTC. It specifies CASSGTWNEQFF.

The chain uses TRBV4-3 and TRBJ1-4; D is ambiguous. This CDR3 region has 16 residues. CDR1 and CDR2 from the germline V gene are LGHNA and YSLEER. Trimming stripped 2 bases from V and 5 bases from J, with 15 bases between. In nucleotides, the CDR3 is TGCGCCAGCAGCCAATCTCGGGTACACCGAAATGAAAAACTGTTTTTT. Protein: CASSQSRVHRNEKLFF.

The chain couples TRBV11-3 to TRBJ2-2, with D maybe TRBD1 (5 bases). The V end was cut by 5 bases, the J end by 2 bases, with 12 bases between. The CDR3 runs to 15 residues. The germline V gene has CDR1 SGHNT and CDR2 YENEEA. The CDR3 DNA reads TGTGCCAGCAGCCAAAGACAGAGAAACACCGGGGAGCTGTTTTTT. It encodes CASSQRQRNTGELFF.

The CDR3 here is CASSQGGQLNTEAFF. CDR3 DNA sequence: TGCGCCAGCAGCCAAGGGGGACAGCTAAACACTGAAGCTTTCTTT. The V call is TRBV4-1, the J call TRBJ1-1, with TRBD1 matching 7 bases. J gave up 2 bases and V 1 base, and 4 bases lay outside the gene matches. Germline V gene sequence: CDR1 MGHRA, CDR2 YSYEKL. The CDR3 extends over 15 amino acids.

The table lists this clone with a count of one. V is TRBV2 and J is TRBJ2-7; TRBD1 is a possible D gene (5 bases). Germline CDR1 SNHLY, CDR2 FYNNEI. V dropped 10 bases and J dropped 2 bases, with 24 bases sitting between them. CDR3 size: 16 residues. In DNA form, the CDR3 reads TGTGCCATCGCCTATGCGGCAGGGCTACTCCCCTACGAGCAGTACTTC. It codes for CAIAYAAGLLPYEQYF.

The chain combines TRBV30 with TRBJ1-2; D uncertain. Germline V gene data show CDR1 as GTSNPN and CDR2 as SVGIG (reference sequence). There are 12 residues in the CDR3. V was trimmed by 7 bases and J by 4 bases, leaving 13 bases between them. CDR3 coding DNA: TGTGCCTCGATGATACAGACCTATGGCTACACCTTC. Translation gives CASMIQTYGYTF.